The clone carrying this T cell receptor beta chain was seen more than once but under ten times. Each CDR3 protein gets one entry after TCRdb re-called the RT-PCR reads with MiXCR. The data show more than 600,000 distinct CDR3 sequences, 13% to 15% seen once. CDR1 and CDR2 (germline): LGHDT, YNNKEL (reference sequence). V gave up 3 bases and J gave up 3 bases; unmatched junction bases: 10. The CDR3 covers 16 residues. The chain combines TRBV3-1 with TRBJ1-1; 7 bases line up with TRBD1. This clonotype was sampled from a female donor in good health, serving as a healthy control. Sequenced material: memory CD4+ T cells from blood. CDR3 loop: CASSHLQGRVYTEAFF. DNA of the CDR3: TGTGCCAGCAGCCATTTACAGGGGAGGGTTTACACTGAAGCTTTCTTT. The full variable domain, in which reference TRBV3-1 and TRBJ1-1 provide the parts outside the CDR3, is DTAVSQTPKYLVTQMGNDKSIKCEQNLGHDTMYWYKQDSKKFLKIMFSYNNKELIINETVPNRFSPKSPDKAHLNLHINSLELGDSAVYFCASSHLQGRVYTEAFFGQGTRLTVV.